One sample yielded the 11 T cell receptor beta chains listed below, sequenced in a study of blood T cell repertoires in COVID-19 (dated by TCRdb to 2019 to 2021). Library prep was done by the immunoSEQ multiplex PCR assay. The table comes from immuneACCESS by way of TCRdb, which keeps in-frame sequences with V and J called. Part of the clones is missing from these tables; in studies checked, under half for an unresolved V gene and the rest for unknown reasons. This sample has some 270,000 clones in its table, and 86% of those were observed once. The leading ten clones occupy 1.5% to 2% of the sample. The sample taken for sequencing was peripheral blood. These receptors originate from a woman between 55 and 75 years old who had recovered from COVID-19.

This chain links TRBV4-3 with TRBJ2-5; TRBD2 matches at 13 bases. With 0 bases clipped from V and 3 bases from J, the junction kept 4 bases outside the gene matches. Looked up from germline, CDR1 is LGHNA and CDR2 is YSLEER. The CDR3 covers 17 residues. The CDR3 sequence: CASSQDLLAGGKETQYF. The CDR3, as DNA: TGCGCCAGCAGCCAAGATTTACTAGCGGGGGGGAAAGAGACCCAGTACTTC.

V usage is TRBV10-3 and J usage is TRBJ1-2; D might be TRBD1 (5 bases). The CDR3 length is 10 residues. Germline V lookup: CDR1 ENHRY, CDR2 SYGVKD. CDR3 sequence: CASGLNGYTF. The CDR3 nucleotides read TGTGCGTCGGGACTGAATGGCTACACCTTC.

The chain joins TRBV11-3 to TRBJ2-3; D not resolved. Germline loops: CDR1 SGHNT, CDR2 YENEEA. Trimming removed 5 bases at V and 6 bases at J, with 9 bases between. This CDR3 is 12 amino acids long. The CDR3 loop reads CASSTLEDTQYF. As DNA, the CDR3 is TGTGCCAGCAGCACCCTCGAGGATACGCAGTATTTT. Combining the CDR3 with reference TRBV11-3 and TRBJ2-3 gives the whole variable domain EAGVVQSPRYKIIEKKQPVAFWCNPISGHNTLYWYLQNLGQGPELLIRYENEEAVDDSQLPKDRFSAERLKGVDSTLKIQPAELGDSAVYLCASSTLEDTQYFGPGTRLTVL.

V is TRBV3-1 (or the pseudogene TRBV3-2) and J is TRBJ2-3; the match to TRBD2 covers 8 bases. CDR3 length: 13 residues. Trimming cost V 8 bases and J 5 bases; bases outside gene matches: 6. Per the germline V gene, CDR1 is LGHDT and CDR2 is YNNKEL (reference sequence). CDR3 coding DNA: TGTGCCAGCGGGGCGGGGGGCCTAGATACGCAGTATTTT. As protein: CASGAGGLDTQYF.

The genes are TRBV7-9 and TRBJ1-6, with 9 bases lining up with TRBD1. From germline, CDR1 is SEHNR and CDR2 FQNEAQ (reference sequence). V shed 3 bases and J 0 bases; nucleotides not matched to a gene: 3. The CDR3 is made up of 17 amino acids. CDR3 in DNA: TGTGCCAGCAGCTTCGGACAGGGGAGCTCCTATAATTCACCCCTCCACTTT. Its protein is CASSFGQGSSYNSPLHF.

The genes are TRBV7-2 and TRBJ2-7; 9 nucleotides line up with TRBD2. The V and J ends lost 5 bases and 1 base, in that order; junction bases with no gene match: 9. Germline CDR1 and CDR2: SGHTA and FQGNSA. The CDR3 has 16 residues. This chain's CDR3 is CASSEGPAGGSYEQYF. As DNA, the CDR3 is TGTGCCAGCAGCGAAGGCCCAGCGGGGGGTTCCTACGAGCAGTACTTC.

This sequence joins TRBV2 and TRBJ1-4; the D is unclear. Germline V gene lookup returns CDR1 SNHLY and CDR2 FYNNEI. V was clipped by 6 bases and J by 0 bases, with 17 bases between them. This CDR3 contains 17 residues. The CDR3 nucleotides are TGTGCCAGCAGCAGGCGCCAGCCACTCGCAACTAATGAAAAACTGTTTTTT. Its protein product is CASSRRQPLATNEKLFF.

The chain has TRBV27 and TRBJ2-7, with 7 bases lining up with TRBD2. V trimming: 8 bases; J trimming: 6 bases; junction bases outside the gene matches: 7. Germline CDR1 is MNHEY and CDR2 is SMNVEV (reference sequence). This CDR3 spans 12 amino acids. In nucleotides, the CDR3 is TGTGCCAGCGTTACACCGGGGGGCGAGCAGTACTTC. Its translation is CASVTPGGEQYF.

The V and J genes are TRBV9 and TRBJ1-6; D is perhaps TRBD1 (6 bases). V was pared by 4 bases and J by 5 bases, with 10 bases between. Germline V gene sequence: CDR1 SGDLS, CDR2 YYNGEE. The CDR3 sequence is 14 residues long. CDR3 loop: CASSPGHNNSPLHF. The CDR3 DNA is TGTGCCAGCAGCCCGGGACATAATAATTCACCCCTCCACTTT.

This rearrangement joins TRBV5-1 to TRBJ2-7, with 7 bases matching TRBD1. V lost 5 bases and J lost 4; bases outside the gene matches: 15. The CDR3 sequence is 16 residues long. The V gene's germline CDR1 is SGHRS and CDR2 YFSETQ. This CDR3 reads CASSLVIGAGGYEQYF. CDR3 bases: TGCGCCAGCAGTCTGGTGATTGGGGCAGGGGGTTACGAGCAGTACTTC.

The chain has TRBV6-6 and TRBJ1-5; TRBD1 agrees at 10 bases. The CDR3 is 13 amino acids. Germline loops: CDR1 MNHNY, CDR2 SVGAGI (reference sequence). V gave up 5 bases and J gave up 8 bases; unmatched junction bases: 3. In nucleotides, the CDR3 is TGTGCCAGCAGTGACAGGGGGCAGGAGCCCCAGCATTTT. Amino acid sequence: CASSDRGQEPQHF.